Here is one T cell receptor beta chain with its context. Trimming removed 1 base at V and 6 bases at J, with 19 bases between. The CDR3 contains 17 residues. Germline CDR1 reads SNHLY; CDR2 reads FYNNEI. This sample was included in a study of blood T cells in healthy people across ages. A second PCR of 7 to 11 cycles used a sample-barcoded 5' primer and a J-beta primer mix. The template-switch adaptor was a 5' adaptor with 12 random nucleotides. It tagged each cDNA molecule. TCRdb called the 5' RACE reads again in MiXCR, with one record for every CDR3 protein. Altogether about 1.4 million distinct CDR3 sequences are present, around 59% being singletons, with the ten largest covering 5.5% to 8%.

The specimen sequenced was blood. The receptor was isolated from a man between 18 and 29 years old in good health. The chain carries TRBV2 and TRBJ2-1, with a possible D match to TRBD2 (8 bases). CDR3 coding DNA: TGTGCCAGCAGTGAAGTAGGGGGCGGGAGGATGGGCAATGAGCAGTTCTTC. Protein sequence: CASSEVGGGRMGNEQFF.